This TCR beta chain was profiled in a study of PD-1 blockade in mismatch repair-deficient tumors. Here immunoSEQ multiplex PCR was the method, and the copy in TCRdb shows in-frame clones only, minus some. The sample lists fewer than 60,000 clones, approximately 80% occurring once. The CDR3 covers 18 residues. Unmatched junction bases numbered 7, after V lost 3 bases and J lost 0 bases. The germline V gene has CDR1 SGHVS and CDR2 FQNEAQ. Mismatch repair deficiency was confirmed in all patients, by PCR or immunohistochemistry. TCR sequencing covered a few patients who responded to pembrolizumab. The receptor comes from an adult with mismatch repair-deficient cancer. The chain couples TRBV7-8 to TRBJ2-5; 13 bases map to TRBD2. The sample in question was PBMCs, obtained before pembrolizumab treatment. CDR3 nucleotides: TGTGCCAGCAGCTTGGACAGAACTAGCGGGAGGGACCAAGAGACCCAGTACTTC. This gives the protein CASSLDRTSGRDQETQYF.